The clone carrying this T cell receptor (beta chain) was detected once. Its matching antigen is unknown. The sample belongs to a study of radiotherapy plus CTLA-4 blockade in lung cancer. The germline CDR1 and CDR2 sequences are SEHNR and FQNEAQ (reference sequence). V lost 5 bases, J lost 0 bases, and 16 bases lay in between. This CDR3 contains 17 residues. Method: immunoSEQ multiplex PCR; TCRdb's copy keeps in-frame clones and lacks some. The profile shows some 67,000 clones, approximately 79% of them singletons. The study's findings and limits: Early clone dynamics of blood T cells, plus interferon-beta, reportedly predicted response best.

Sequences were derived from peripheral blood, sampled from a patient treated with radiotherapy plus ipilimumab. The source is a human donor with non-small cell lung cancer whose response to radiotherapy plus ipilimumab could not be evaluated. Some clones in this sample may be carry-over from other donors' samples. This chain links TRBV7-9 with TRBJ2-2, with D perhaps matching TRBD1 (6 bases). Here the CDR3 reads CASSLPGQTPNTGELFF. For the CDR3, the DNA is TGTGCCAGCAGCCTCCCCGGACAGACCCCGAACACCGGGGAGCTGTTTTTT. The full variable domain, in which reference TRBV7-9 and TRBJ2-2 provide the parts outside the CDR3, is DTGVSQNPRHKITKRGQNVTFRCDPISEHNRLYWYRQTLGQGPEFLTYFQNEAQLEKSRLLSDRFSAERPKGSFSTLEIQRTEQGDSAMYLCASSLPGQTPNTGELFFGEGSRLTVL.